Detailed here is one T cell receptor beta chain. Its specificity is not known. Clones were sequenced by immunoSEQ multiplex PCR, and TCRdb holds only the in-frame ones, with some missing. The sample includes roughly 60,000 clones, roughly four fifths of them seen just once. This sample was taken from a study of a mutant IDH1 vaccine in newly diagnosed glioma. For the study at large: The sex distribution of treated patients was about 62% male and about 38% female, with a mean age of approximately 40 years.

V shed 0 bases and J 0 bases; nucleotides not matched to a gene: 3. The CDR3 extends over 16 amino acids. Germline V gene sequence: CDR1 SGHKS, CDR2 YYEKEE (reference sequence). Stated time point: week 5, during vaccination. The content of each vaccine dose was 300 ug of mutant IDH1 20-mer peptide, and topical imiquimod accompanied it. The clonotype comes from a woman between 45 and 60 years old with glioma. The rearrangement joins TRBV5-5 to TRBJ1-5, with 7 bases fitting TRBD1. The input for sequencing was PBMCs, taken from a glioma patient whose treatment included an IDH1 peptide vaccine. CDR3 coding DNA: TGTGCCAGCAGCTTGGCGTCAGGGGGTAGCAATCAGCCCCAGCATTTT. Residues: CASSLASGGSNQPQHF.